This T cell receptor beta chain was identified during a study of T cell responses to AZD1222 COVID-19 vaccine. On this clone: Its target is not known.

Germline V lookup: CDR1 SGHTS, CDR2 YDEGEE. Unmatched junction bases numbered 8, after V lost 4 bases and J lost 10 bases. CDR3 length equals 14 residues. Findings and caveats of the study: Spike was spanned by vaccine-associated CD4 TCRs, with dominance at 160-218 and 743-854. Elevations in Spike-specific TCR breadth and depth followed administration of two AZD1222 doses. Baseline serostatus was positive in only a handful of AZD1222 recipients. Clonal diversity may have been underestimated, and the donors were mostly white British, with more females than males.

Profiling relied on immunoSEQ multiplex PCR, and the TCRdb table lists in-frame clones only, not all of them. This table has approximately 120,000 clones, approximately 91% appearing once. The specimen comprised peripheral blood, sampled on day 0 of AZD1222 vaccination. The V gene is TRBV5-8, the J gene TRBJ1-2; 12 bases are shared with TRBD1. This sequence originates from an adult in good health. CDR3 region: CASSPTGTGGYYTF. CDR3 DNA sequence: TGTGCCAGCAGCCCGACCGGGACAGGGGGCTACTACACCTTC.